This T cell receptor beta chain was identified during a study of shared clonotypes between healthy human individuals. Naive CD8 cells were CD45RO-negative, positively selected for CCR7, excluding terminally differentiated effector memory CD45RA+ cells. As for this clone: Its specificity is unknown.

Whole-study results and caveats: Collection of samples was limited to blood; tissue repertoires likely differ.

Each cell subset's genomic DNA was divided evenly among several immunoSEQ plates. Study processing details: Filtering differed since immunoSEQ provided only junctions, with no quality scores. The repertoire was sequenced with immunoSEQ multiplex PCR; TCRdb's copy has only in-frame clones and lacks some. The V and J calls and the clone size are those of that table, but D and trimming were determined from the DNA. The table shows some 2 million clones, with approximately 94% occurring only once. The source of this sequence is a man aged 18 to 35 in good health. The sample consisted of naive CD8+ T cells sorted from blood.

The CDR3 sequence is CASSQDQGGAWGYTF. Written as DNA, the CDR3 is TGCGCCAGCAGCCAAGACCAGGGGGGGGCGTGGGGCTACACCTTC. The chain employs TRBV4-1 and TRBJ1-2, with TRBD1 identical over 7 bases. In germline, CDR1 is MGHRA, CDR2 YSYEKL. V gave up 0 bases and J gave up 8 bases; unmatched junction bases: 9. This CDR3 comprises 15 residues.